Below, 5 T cell receptor beta chains from the same sample are listed, as sequenced in a study of vaccination and CD4 T cells after COVID-19. For these receptors, no antigen is known. Treatment specified: approximately 10-day PBMC culture with coronavirus spike peptide pools or control peptides (ViraFEST assay). Sequencing of the DNA from cultured CD4+ T cells was carried out with the Oncomine TCR Beta short-read assay. One entry per CDR3 protein, called by TCRdb with MiXCR from the PCR reads. The top ten clones hold just over 7% of a sample with more than 20,000 distinct CDR3 sequences, 43% of them seen once. Source material: CD4+ T cells from blood, cultured in vitro. All receptors come from a human donor who had recovered from COVID-19.

The chain recombines TRBV6-2 or TRBV6-3 with TRBJ2-1; tentative D call: TRBD2 (6 bases). Germline-derived CDR1 and CDR2 are MNHEY and SVGEGT. V was shortened by 0 bases and J by 6 bases, with 18 bases between the two germline ends. The CDR3 is 17 amino acids. CDR3 sequence reads: CASSYSSGEGKRNEQFF. The CDR3 bases are TGTGCCAGCAGTTACTCTTCGGGAGAGGGGAAACGCAATGAGCAGTTCTTC.

This chain connects TRBV24-1 to TRBJ2-3, with 7 bases aligning to TRBD1. V gave up 9 bases and J gave up 6 bases; unmatched junction bases: 5. Germline V gene sequence: CDR1 KGHDR, CDR2 SFDVKD. CDR3 length: 12 amino acids. CDR3 protein: CATQGDTDTQYF. CDR3 DNA: TGTGCCACCCAGGGGGACACCGATACGCAGTATTTT.

This clonotype has a handful of counts. The chain couples TRBV20-1 to TRBJ2-2; D may be TRBD2 (6 bases). Germline V CDR1 and CDR2: DFQATT, SNEGSKA (reference sequence). The V end was cut by 6 bases, the J end by 3 bases, with 14 bases between. The CDR3 extends over 14 amino acids. The CDR3 spells CSASAQRDTGELFF. For the CDR3, the DNA is TGCAGTGCCTCGGCCCAGCGGGACACCGGGGAGCTGTTTTTT.

This chain links TRBV6-1 with TRBJ1-1; D is unclear. Germline V lookup: CDR1 MNHNS, CDR2 SASEGT. CDR3 length equals 13 residues. Deletions cut 5 bases from V and 0 bases from J, with 7 bases between. In nucleotides, the CDR3 is TGTGCCAGCAGTAGGACGGTGAACACTGAAGCTTTCTTT. Residues: CASSRTVNTEAFF.

The gene calls are TRBV6-4 and TRBJ2-3, with TRBD1 as a possible D gene (5 bases). Germline lookup yields CDR1 MRHNA and CDR2 SNTAGT. The CDR3 totals 14 residues. V shed 4 bases and J shed 3 bases, with 11 bases lying between them. The CDR3 nucleotides read TGTGCCAGCAGTGTGCAGGGTTTTACAGATACGCAGTATTTT. Translation gives CASSVQGFTDTQYF.